The 29 T cell receptor beta chains listed next were all sequenced from one sample in a study of tumor and adjacent non-tumor tissue in lung cancer. The library came from three nested PCR rounds adapted from ARM-PCR protocols. TCRdb re-called the multiplex PCR reads with MiXCR, one entry per CDR3 protein. The sample has 80,000 or so distinct CDR3 sequences; roughly 80% are singletons. This sample's RNA came from whole unsorted tissue. This non-tumor lung sample came from over 3 cm beyond the tumor edge. The specimen sequenced was distant non-tumor lung tissue. The receptors originated from a man aged 60-69 years with non-small cell lung cancer.

This clonotype is deemed medium-sized. This chain links TRBV11-2 with TRBJ2-1; 7 nucleotides match TRBD2. Losses at the gene ends were 3 bases for V and 7 bases for J; bases not matched to a gene: 6. The CDR3 is made up of 14 amino acids. Germline CDR1 reads SGHAT; CDR2 reads FQNNGV. Here the CDR3 reads CASSLGREVNEQFF. CDR3 nucleotides: TGTGCCAGCAGCTTGGGTCGGGAGGTGAATGAGCAGTTCTTC.

The chain is built from TRBV6-5 and TRBJ2-6; 10 bases agree with TRBD2. J gave up 9 bases and V 6 bases, and 14 bases lay outside the gene matches. Germline V gene lookup returns CDR1 MNHEY and CDR2 SVGAGI. The CDR3 has 17 amino acids. In nucleotides, the CDR3 is TGTGCCAGCAGCCTAGCGGGAGCCGGCTCTGCGGTCAACGTCCTGACTTTC. Translated: CASSLAGAGSAVNVLTF.

As for this clonotype: A read error may be the cause here, since a much bigger clone is one base away. The chain combines TRBV7-4 with TRBJ2-7; tentatively, D is TRBD1 (5 bases). From germline, CDR1 is SGHVT and CDR2 SQSDAQ. The CDR3 is 13 residues long. CDR3 nucleotides: TGTGCCGGCAGCTTAGACAGATACTACGAGCAGTACTTC. Protein product: CAGSLDRYYEQYF. Variable domain in full (rest from reference TRBV7-4 and TRBJ2-7): GAGVSQSPRYKVAKRGRDVALRCDSISGHVTLYWYRQTLGQGSEVLTYSQSDAQRDKSGRPSGRFSAERPERSVSTLKIQRTEQGDSAVYLCAGSLDRYYEQYFGPGTRLTVT.

Comment on this clonotype: Mismatch with germline at one junction end may stem from a read error. The rearrangement joins TRBV20-1 to TRBJ2-7; possible D gene TRBD1, 5 bases. Germline V gene sequence: CDR1 DFQATT, CDR2 SNEGSKA (reference sequence). CDR3 size: 16 residues. In DNA, the CDR3 is TGCAGCGCTATGGGGCTAGTGGACACCCTCTCCTACGAGCAGTACTTC. Translation: CSAMGLVDTLSYEQYF.

Concerning this clonotype itself: It is likely a read error, because the conserved phenylalanine at the end of the CDR3 is missing. The chain employs TRBV12-5 and TRBJ2-7; D is possibly TRBD2 (5 bases). V was cut by 1 base and J by 3 bases, with 13 bases left in between. Per the germline V gene, CDR1 is LGHNT and CDR2 is FRNRAP. The CDR3 runs 15 residues. In nucleotides, the CDR3 is TGTGCTAGTGGTTTGGACGACACGGGGAGCTACGAGCAGTACATC. Translating it yields CASGLDDTGSYEQYI.

About this clonotype itself: An end of the junction differs from the germline gene, which may be a read error. The chain uses TRBV12-3 or TRBV12-4 and TRBJ2-5, with D possibly being TRBD2 (5 bases). The CDR3 is 13 amino acids. CDR3 in amino acids: CASCLSPAETQYF. Here the CDR3 DNA reads TGTGCCAGCTGTTTAAGTCCAGCGGAGACCCAATACTTC.

Comments on this clonotype: This may stem from a read error, because a much larger clone lies one nucleotide away. The chain recombines TRBV13 with TRBJ2-7; D may be TRBD1 or TRBD2 (6 bases each). CDR3 length equals 13 residues. With 5 bases removed from V and 7 bases from J, the gap between germline ends came to 15 bases. Germline V gene lookup returns CDR1 PRHDT and CDR2 FYEKMQ (reference sequence). CDR3 sequence (DNA): TGTGCCAGCAGCCCCCGAGGGGGGTTGGAGCAGTACTTC. This gives the protein CASSPRGGLEQYF.

This clonotype was observed once. Given the absence of the conserved phenylalanine or tryptophan at the CDR3 end, a read error is likely. The chain combines TRBV11-1 with TRBJ2-5; D unresolved. Germline V gene sequence: CDR1 SGHAT, CDR2 FQDESV (reference sequence). This CDR3 region has 14 residues. The chain's CDR3 is CANSFTPGRETQYL. In nucleotides, the CDR3 is TGTGCCAACAGCTTTACACCGGGTCGAGAGACCCAGTACCTC.

This clonotype has just one count. The chain carries TRBV6-1 and TRBJ1-6; a weak D match, TRBD1 (6 bases). Trimming stripped 0 bases from V and 7 bases from J, with 13 bases between. CDR3 length equals 16 residues. In germline, CDR1 is MNHNS, CDR2 SASEGT. CDR3 sequence: CASSEAIGGTNSPLHF. Written as DNA, the CDR3 is TGTGCCAGCAGTGAAGCCATAGGGGGGACCAATTCACCCCTCCACTTT.

There are a few counts of this clonotype. The junction departs from the called germline gene at one end, perhaps through a read error. The chain joins TRBV12-3 or TRBV12-4 to TRBJ2-7; either TRBD1 or TRBD2 may fit D (5 bases each). Gene TRBJ2-1 matches the end of the DNA better, so the J call may be wrong. The CDR3 is 12 amino acids. In nucleotides, the CDR3 is TGTGCCAACAGTTTCCGGGGCTACGAGCAGTTCTTC. As protein: CANSFRGYEQFF.

The chain is built from TRBV11-2 and TRBJ2-3, with 7 bases identical to TRBD1. The CDR3 is 15 amino acids. Germline CDR1 SGHAT, CDR2 FQNNGV. V was clipped by 1 base and J by 4 bases; unmatched bases: 5. The CDR3 sequence: CASSLGTGWPDTQYF. DNA for the CDR3: TGTGCCAGCAGCTTAGGGACAGGATGGCCAGATACGCAGTATTTT.

The chain recombines TRBV2 with TRBJ2-1, with D possibly being TRBD2 (6 bases). In germline, CDR1 is SNHLY, CDR2 FYNNEI. CDR3 length: 15 residues. CDR3 amino acids: CTISEPDYTYNEQFF. The CDR3 DNA is TGTACCATCAGTGAACCGGACTATACCTACAATGAGCAGTTCTTC.

The CDR3 sequence is CASSQMAESVVEQYF. In DNA, the CDR3 is TGCGCCAGCAGCCAGATGGCTGAGTCGGTGGTCGAGCAGTACTTC. The chain links TRBV4-3 to TRBJ2-7; D gene ambiguous. This CDR3 comprises 15 residues. Trimming cost V 3 bases and J 6 bases, with 18 bases left between them. The germline gives CDR1 LGHNA, CDR2 YSLEER.

About this clonotype: An end of the junction differs from the germline gene, which may be a read error. The chain links TRBV11-2 to TRBJ2-6; 7 bases map to TRBD1. This CDR3 spans 19 amino acids. The germline V gene has CDR1 SGHAT and CDR2 FQNNGV. The CDR3 protein is CARSLVTKDRPSGTNVLTF. CDR3 in DNA: TGTGCCAGGAGCTTAGTTACAAAGGACAGGCCCTCTGGGACCAACGTCCTGACTTTC. Full variable domain (outside the CDR3, taken from reference TRBV11-2 and TRBJ2-6): EAGVAQSPRYKIIEKRQSVAFWCNPISGHATLYWYQQILGQGPKLLIQFQNNGVVDDSQLPKDRFSAERLKGVDSTLKIQPAKLEDSAVYLCARSLVTKDRPSGTNVLTFGAGSRLTVL.

This clonotype was detected only once. Here the CDR3 omits its conserved ending phenylalanine or tryptophan, so a read error is the likely source. The DNA is left out, because the CDR3 cannot be placed on it with certainty; the CDR3 is given as TCRdb lists it. The chain employs TRBV11-2 and TRBJ1-1. The CDR3 length equals 14 residues, ends included. The germline CDR1 and CDR2 sequences are SGHAT and FQNNGV. CDR3 protein: CASSLVRRVIEGFY.

The chain carries TRBV20-1 and TRBJ2-1; 10 bases line up with TRBD2. V trimming: 5 bases; J trimming: 11 bases; junction bases outside the gene matches: 15. This CDR3 is built from 15 residues. CDR1 DFQATT and CDR2 SNEGSKA come from the germline V gene (reference sequence). CDR3: CSADSAGGPWSKQFF. As DNA, the CDR3 is TGCAGTGCTGACTCAGCGGGGGGGCCATGGAGTAAGCAGTTCTTC.

A remark on this clonotype: A junction end diverges from the germline sequence, so it may reflect a read error. This chain joins TRBV20-1 and TRBJ2-7; perhaps D is TRBD1 or TRBD2 (5 bases each). The CDR3 is 14 residues long. CDR1 and CDR2 (germline): DFQATT, SNEGSKA (reference sequence). The CDR3 region is CSARQAGTSYEKYF. CDR3 DNA sequence: TGCAGTGCTAGACAGGCAGGGACCTCCTACGAGAAGTACTTC.

As concerns this clonotype: At one boundary the junction diverges from the germline segment, which might be a read error. The CDR3 DNA is TGTGTCAGCAGCTCTACAGGGGGCGAGACACAGTACTTC. It yields the protein CVSSSTGGETQYF. The V call is TRBV11-2, the J call TRBJ2-5; 9 bases are shared with TRBD1. Looked up from germline, CDR1 is SGHAT and CDR2 is FQNNGV. This CDR3 region has 13 residues.

Details on this clonotype: Germline is not matched at one junction end, which may reflect a read error. The V gene is TRBV5-6, the J gene TRBJ1-5; D gene unclear. CDR3 size: 15 residues. Looked up from germline, CDR1 is SGHDT and CDR2 is YYEEEE. CDR3 coding DNA: TGTGCCATCAGCACCTACCAGAGACCCAGGCAGGCCCAGCATTTC. Residues: CAISTYQRPRQAQHF.

About this clonotype: Compared with germline, one end of the junction differs, possibly owing to a read error. V is TRBV20-1 and J is TRBJ2-7; no clear D. The CDR3 consists of 12 residues. Germline CDR1 and CDR2: DFQATT and SNEGSKA (reference sequence). CDR3 region: CRARELSPEQSF. The DNA of the CDR3 is TGCCGTGCTAGAGAGCTCTCCCCCGAGCAGTCCTTC.

This clonotype was counted only a few times. The rearrangement uses TRBV13 and TRBJ2-5; TRBD2 matches 8 bases. This CDR3 comprises 16 residues. V lost 4 bases and J lost 5; bases outside the gene matches: 12. Looked up from germline, CDR1 is PRHDT and CDR2 is FYEKMQ (reference sequence). This CDR3 is CASSSLIAGRDETQYF. Written as DNA, the CDR3 is TGTGCCAGCAGCTCTCTCATAGCGGGGAGGGATGAGACCCAGTACTTC.

This chain links TRBV5-6 with TRBJ1-1; D unresolved. This CDR3 is 12 amino acids long. The germline V gene has CDR1 SGHDT and CDR2 YYEEEE. The ends were cut back, 7 bases at V and 4 bases at J, with 11 bases in the middle. CDR3 sequence (DNA): TGTGCCAGCGGCCTCATGGTCACTGAAGCTTTCTTT. Its translation: CASGLMVTEAFF.

This sequence joins TRBV20-1 and TRBJ1-6, with 9 nucleotides matching TRBD1. Germline V gene sequence: CDR1 DFQATT, CDR2 SNEGSKA (reference sequence). The V segment lost 3 bases and the J segment 9 bases; nucleotides outside the gene matches: 6. The CDR3 is 14 amino acids. The CDR3 sequence: CSASPGQGSSPLHF. Here the CDR3 DNA reads TGCAGTGCTAGCCCAGGACAGGGGAGTTCACCCCTCCACTTT.

Concerning this clonotype itself: One end of the junction is discordant with germline, which a read error may explain. This chain links TRBV29-1 with TRBJ2-6; D is possibly TRBD2 (5 bases). The germline V gene has CDR1 SQVTM and CDR2 ANQGSEA. The CDR3 extends over 14 amino acids. CDR3 sequence (DNA): TGTAGCGTTGAGGGTATCTCTGGGGTCAACGTCCTGACTTTC. It is translated as CSVEGISGVNVLTF.

The chain couples TRBV11-2 to TRBJ1-1; D call uncertain. Germline-derived CDR1 and CDR2 are SGHAT and FQNNGV. The CDR3 is 13 amino acids. Trimming pared 3 bases from V and 0 bases from J, leaving 5 bases between. The CDR3 region is CASSLYVNTEAFF. For the CDR3, the DNA is TGTGCCAGCAGCTTGTATGTGAACACTGAAGCTTTCTTT.

This clonotype was recorded once. Being one base from a much bigger clone, this may be a read error. V gene TRBV6-2 or TRBV6-3 combines with J gene TRBJ1-2, with D perhaps TRBD1 (6 bases). Trimming left V 8 bases short and J 7 bases short, with 14 bases between. Germline CDR1 reads MNHEY; CDR2 reads SVGEGT. The length of the CDR3 is 12 residues. The CDR3 coding sequence is TGTGCCAGCGTGGACAGTCCCTGTGGCTACACCTTC. Translated: CASVDSPCGYTF.

Details on this clonotype: No conserved phenylalanine or tryptophan is present at the end of the CDR3, so a read error is the likely explanation. CDR3 loop: CSARDGIASTYEQYL. The CDR3 DNA sequence: TGCAGTGCTAGAGATGGGATAGCGTCCACCTACGAGCAGTACTTA. The V gene is TRBV20-1, the J gene TRBJ2-7; possible D gene TRBD2, 5 bases. Germline-derived CDR1 and CDR2 are DFQATT and SNEGSKA (reference sequence). The CDR3 has 15 residues. Trimming cost V 0 bases and J 2 bases, with 14 bases left between them.

With regard to this clonotype: At one end the junction does not follow the germline gene, possibly because of a read error. The V call is TRBV19, the J call TRBJ1-5, with 8 bases fitting TRBD1. This CDR3 has 15 residues. The V gene's germline CDR1 is LNHDA and CDR2 SQIVND (reference sequence). The CDR3 reads CASSALGQGNQPQHF. CDR3 bases: TGTGCTAGTAGTGCCCTAGGACAGGGAAATCAGCCCCAGCATTTT.

Note on this clonotype: Because the CDR3 is missing its conserved closing phenylalanine or tryptophan, this is likely a read error. The limits of the CDR3 on the DNA are not certain, so only TCRdb's listed CDR3 is given. V and J are TRBV29-1 and TRBJ1-5. Germline-derived CDR1 and CDR2 are SQVTM and ANQGSEA. From its first to its last residue, the CDR3 has 13 amino acids. The CDR3 loop reads CSVGRGPNQPQQL.